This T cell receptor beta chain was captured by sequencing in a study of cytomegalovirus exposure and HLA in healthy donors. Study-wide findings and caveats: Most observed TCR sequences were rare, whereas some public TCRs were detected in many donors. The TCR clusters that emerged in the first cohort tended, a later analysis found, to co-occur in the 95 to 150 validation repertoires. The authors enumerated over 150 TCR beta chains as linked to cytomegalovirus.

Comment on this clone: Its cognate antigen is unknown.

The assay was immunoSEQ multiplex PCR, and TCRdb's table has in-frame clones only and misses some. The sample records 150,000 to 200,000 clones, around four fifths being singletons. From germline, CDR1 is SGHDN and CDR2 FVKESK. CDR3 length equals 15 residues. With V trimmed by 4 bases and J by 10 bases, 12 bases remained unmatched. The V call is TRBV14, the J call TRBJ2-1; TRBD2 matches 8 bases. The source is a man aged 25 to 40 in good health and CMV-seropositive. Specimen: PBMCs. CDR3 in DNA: TGTGCCAGCAGCCCCACCGGGGGGGCCTTAGGAGAGCAGTTCTTC. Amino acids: CASSPTGGALGEQFF.